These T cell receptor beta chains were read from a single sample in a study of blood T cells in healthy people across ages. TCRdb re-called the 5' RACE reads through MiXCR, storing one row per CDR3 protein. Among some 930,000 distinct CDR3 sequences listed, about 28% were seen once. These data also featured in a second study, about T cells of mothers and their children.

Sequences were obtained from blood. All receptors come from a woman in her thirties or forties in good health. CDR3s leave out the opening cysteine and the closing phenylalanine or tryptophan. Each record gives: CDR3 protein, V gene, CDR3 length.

AISESEVRNQPQH | TRBV10-3 | 13
ASSLRASSGGGQETQY | TRBV7-6 | 16
ASILVIGKNLHNEQF | TRBV28 | 15
SALRQGSNQPQH | TRBV20-1 | 12
ASSWGGYYEQY | TRBV5-6 | 11
ASSPAFGQGTQY | TRBV5-1 | 12
SASDHLPPYSVFYNEQF | TRBV20-1 | 17
ASSPRPGGGGYT | TRBV16 | 12
ASSGPYSWVEKLF | TRBV28 | 13
ASSLEEGAVMNSPLH | TRBV28 | 15